This is a list of T cell receptor beta chains from one sample in a study of post-analysis software for immune sequencing data. TCRdb recomputed calls from the PCR reads with MiXCR, one row per CDR3 protein. Seen here are 700,000 to 900,000 distinct CDR3 sequences, about half observed once, and the top ten hold just under 5%. Source material: blood. Receptors originate from a girl aged 10-17 years with multiple sclerosis. Each CDR3 is given with its conserved first and last residue. D genes are given only for firm matches. The listing skips clone size in some rows; elsewhere it reads once, few, many or a size class.

V: TRBV5-1
length: 11
size: -
J: TRBJ2-5
D: -
CDR3: CASGDSETQYF
DNA: TGCGCCAGCGGTGACTCTGAGACCCAGTACTTC

V: TRBV28
length: 16
size: -
J: TRBJ1-2
D: -
CDR3: CASSLLSAGRNYGYTF
DNA: TGTGCCAGCAGTTTATTGTCTGCGGGCAGAAACTATGGCTACACCTTC

V: TRBV20-1
length: 15
size: -
J: TRBJ2-1
D: -
CDR3: CSAGGGGPSYNEQFF
DNA: TGCAGTGCAGGGGGGGGCGGACCTAGCTACAATGAGCAGTTCTTC

V: TRBV20-1
length: 13
size: -
J: TRBJ1-4
D: TRBD1
CDR3: CSAGQAGGEKLFF
DNA: TGCAGTGCTGGACAGGCCGGTGGTGAAAAACTGTTTTTT

V: TRBV6-1
length: 13
size: few
J: TRBJ2-1
D: -
CDR3: CASKAATYNEQFF
DNA: TGTGCCAGCAAAGCGGCAACCTACAATGAGCAGTTCTTC

V: TRBV29-1
length: 14
size: -
J: TRBJ2-3
D: -
CDR3: CSHGMGAPTDTQYF
DNA: TGCAGCCATGGCATGGGGGCTCCCACAGATACGCAGTATTTT

V: TRBV7-9
length: 14
size: -
J: TRBJ2-7
D: TRBD1
CDR3: CASSSRDRGNEQYF
DNA: TGTGCCAGCAGCTCCCGGGACAGGGGGAACGAGCAGTACTTC

V: TRBV29-1
length: 14
size: once
J: TRBJ2-2
D: -
CDR3: CSVELVWVPGELFF
DNA: TGCAGCGTTGAACTAGTCTGGGTCCCCGGGGAGCTGTTTTTT

V: TRBV7-2
length: 13
size: once
J: TRBJ2-3
D: -
CDR3: CASRQQSTDTQYF
DNA: TGTGCCAGCAGGCAACAGTCCACAGATACGCAGTATTTT

V: TRBV27
length: 13
size: -
J: TRBJ2-7
D: -
CDR3: CASSPVHYYEQYF
DNA: TGTGCCAGCAGTCCCGTACACTACTACGAGCAGTACTTC

V: TRBV20-1
length: 13
size: -
J: TRBJ1-1
D: TRBD1
CDR3: CSATRTGRKEAFF
DNA: TGCAGTGCTACCCGGACAGGGAGGAAGGAAGCTTTCTTT

V: TRBV12-3/TRBV12-4
length: 16
size: -
J: TRBJ1-2
D: TRBD1
CDR3: CASSTRTGVREYGYTF
DNA: TGTGCCAGCAGTACCAGGACAGGGGTGAGGGAGTATGGCTACACCTTC

V: TRBV6-6
length: 12
size: -
J: TRBJ1-2
D: -
CDR3: CAGRREQDGYTF
DNA: TGTGCCGGCCGGCGGGAACAGGATGGCTACACCTTC

V: TRBV5-6
length: 15
size: few
J: TRBJ2-5
D: -
CDR3: CASSPLSTLQETQYF
DNA: TGTGCCAGCAGCCCCCTGTCGACACTCCAAGAGACCCAGTACTTC

V: TRBV5-5
length: 11
size: few
J: TRBJ2-1
D: -
CDR3: CASSLGAVEFF
DNA: TGTGCCAGCAGCCTGGGGGCTGTAGAGTTCTTC

V: TRBV5-1
length: 15
size: -
J: TRBJ2-7
D: -
CDR3: CASSLAIVGIYEQYF
DNA: TGCGCCAGCAGCTTGGCGATTGTAGGGATCTACGAGCAGTACTTC

V: TRBV6-5
length: 16
size: -
J: TRBJ2-1
D: -
CDR3: CASSTRQGSGSNEQFF
DNA: TGTGCCAGCAGTACCCGGCAGGGGAGCGGTTCCAATGAGCAGTTCTTC

V: TRBV20-1
length: 12
size: few
J: TRBJ1-2
D: TRBD1
CDR3: CSRPRGAHGYTF
DNA: TGCAGCCGCCCCAGGGGGGCTCATGGCTACACCTTC

V: TRBV6-6
length: 15
size: -
J: TRBJ1-2
D: -
CDR3: CASSYPQGSNYGYTF
DNA: TGTGCCAGCAGTTACCCGCAAGGGTCTAACTATGGCTACACCTTC

V: TRBV9
length: 17
size: once
J: TRBJ2-3
D: TRBD2
CDR3: CASSDPTSGARTDTQYF
DNA: TGTGCCAGCAGCGATCCCACTAGCGGAGCCCGCACAGATACGCAGTATTTT

V: TRBV12-3/TRBV12-4
length: 15
size: few
J: TRBJ2-7
D: TRBD1
CDR3: CASSPGGQGPYEQYF
DNA: TGTGCCAGCAGTCCCGGGGGACAGGGGCCCTACGAGCAGTACTTC

V: TRBV20-1
length: 15
size: -
J: TRBJ2-4
D: TRBD2
CDR3: CSATPPAGGLGIQYF
DNA: TGCAGTGCTACGCCTCCGGCGGGAGGCCTCGGCATTCAGTACTTC

V: TRBV29-1
length: 13
size: -
J: TRBJ2-3
D: TRBD2
CDR3: CSARLAVTDTQYF
DNA: TGTAGCGCTCGACTAGCGGTCACAGATACGCAGTATTTT

V: TRBV14
length: 13
size: -
J: TRBJ1-5
D: -
CDR3: CASSPMGNQPQHF
DNA: TGTGCCAGCAGCCCGATGGGTAATCAGCCCCAGCATTTT

V: TRBV20-1
length: 11
size: -
J: TRBJ2-1
D: -
CDR3: CSAPDTNEQFF
DNA: TGCAGTGCGCCGGACACGAATGAGCAGTTCTTC

V: TRBV20-1
length: 14
size: few
J: TRBJ2-5
D: -
CDR3: CSARDSGAGETQYF
DNA: TGCAGTGCTAGAGATTCCGGGGCAGGGGAGACCCAGTACTTC

V: TRBV7-2
length: 17
size: few
J: TRBJ1-2
D: TRBD1
CDR3: CASSPTAQQGPSDGYTF
DNA: TGTGCCAGCAGCCCCACTGCCCAACAGGGGCCCAGCGATGGCTACACCTTC

V: TRBV5-1
length: 16
size: -
J: TRBJ2-1
D: TRBD2
CDR3: CASSPALAGVRDEQFF
DNA: TGCGCCAGCAGCCCCGCCCTAGCGGGAGTAAGGGATGAGCAGTTCTTC

V: TRBV7-6
length: 16
size: -
J: TRBJ2-3
D: -
CDR3: CASSPEEREPADTQYF
DNA: TGTGCCAGCAGCCCGGAGGAACGGGAGCCCGCAGATACGCAGTATTTT

V: TRBV29-1
length: 14
size: -
J: TRBJ2-2
D: -
CDR3: CSVWGRENTGELFF
DNA: TGCAGCGTTTGGGGCAGGGAAAACACCGGGGAGCTGTTTTTT

V: TRBV2
length: 20
size: -
J: TRBJ2-1
D: TRBD2
CDR3: CASSEPGLLTSGSLENEQFF
DNA: TGTGCCAGCAGTGAACCTGGGCTTCTGACTAGCGGGAGTCTAGAGAATGAGCAGTTCTTC

V: TRBV7-2
length: 12
size: few
J: TRBJ2-7
D: -
CDR3: CASRADSYEQYF
DNA: TGTGCCAGCAGAGCGGATTCCTACGAGCAGTACTTC

V: TRBV2
length: 13
size: -
J: TRBJ2-7
D: -
CDR3: CATSTASYNEQYF
DNA: TGTGCCACTAGTACAGCTTCCTACAATGAGCAGTACTTC

V: TRBV7-9
length: 15
size: -
J: TRBJ2-7
D: TRBD1
CDR3: CASSPRTGGVGEQYF
DNA: TGTGCCAGCAGCCCCCGGACAGGTGGCGTCGGCGAGCAGTACTTC

V: TRBV14
length: 14
size: -
J: TRBJ2-7
D: -
CDR3: CASSQDFTSYEQYF
DNA: TGTGCCAGCAGCCAAGATTTCACCTCCTACGAGCAGTACTTC

V: TRBV20-1
length: 13
size: few
J: TRBJ2-4
D: -
CDR3: CSARAGAKNIQYF
DNA: TGCAGTGCTAGAGCGGGAGCCAAAAACATTCAGTACTTC

V: TRBV11-2
length: 16
size: -
J: TRBJ2-7
D: TRBD1
CDR3: CASSLEGQGMAYGQYF
DNA: TGTGCCAGCAGCTTAGAAGGACAGGGGATGGCCTACGGGCAGTACTTC

V: TRBV29-1
length: 13
size: -
J: TRBJ2-7
D: TRBD2
CDR3: CSVDSGKGYEQYF
DNA: TGCAGCGTTGATAGCGGGAAGGGGTACGAGCAGTACTTC

V: TRBV12-3/TRBV12-4
length: 12
size: -
J: TRBJ2-3
D: -
CDR3: CASLALADTQYF
DNA: TGTGCCAGCCTAGCACTAGCAGATACGCAGTATTTT

V: TRBV6-1
length: 13
size: -
J: TRBJ2-3
D: -
CDR3: CASRTTSTDTQYF
DNA: TGTGCCAGCAGAACGACTAGCACAGATACGCAGTATTTT

V: TRBV6-5
length: 17
size: few
J: TRBJ2-1
D: TRBD2
CDR3: CASSYSSGWDYPNEQFF
DNA: TGTGCCAGCAGTTACTCGTCAGGGTGGGACTACCCAAATGAGCAGTTCTTC